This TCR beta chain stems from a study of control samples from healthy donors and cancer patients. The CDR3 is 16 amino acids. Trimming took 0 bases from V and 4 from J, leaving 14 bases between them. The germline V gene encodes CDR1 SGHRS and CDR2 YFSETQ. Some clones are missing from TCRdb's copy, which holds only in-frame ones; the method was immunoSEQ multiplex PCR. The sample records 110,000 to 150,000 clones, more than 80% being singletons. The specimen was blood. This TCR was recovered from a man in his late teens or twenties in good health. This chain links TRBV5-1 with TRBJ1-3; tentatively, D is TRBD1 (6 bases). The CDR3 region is CASSLDARGQGNTIYF. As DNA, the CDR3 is TGCGCCAGCAGCTTGGATGCGCGGGGGCAGGGAAACACCATATATTTT. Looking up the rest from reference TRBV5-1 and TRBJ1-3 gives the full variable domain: KAGVTQTPRYLIKTRGQQVTLSCSPISGHRSVSWYQQTPGQGLQFLFEYFSETQRNKGNFPGRFSGRQFSNSRSEMNVSTLELGDSALYLCASSLDARGQGNTIYFGEGSWLTVV.